This is a list of T cell receptor beta chains from one sample in a study of Graves' ophthalmopathy and Graves' hyperthyroidism. TCRdb passed the multiplex PCR reads through MiXCR, listing each CDR3 protein once. This table has hundreds of thousands of distinct CDR3 sequences, roughly 21% appearing once. Sequenced: peripheral blood. The receptors shown here come from a woman aged 45-59 years with Graves' ophthalmopathy. The CDR3 runs from the conserved cysteine through the conserved F or W. A D gene is named only where the DNA matches it firmly. Expanded clones get a size class; other rows say once, few or many, or leave the size out.

v_call	d_call	clone_size	j_call	cdr3_nt	cdr3_aa
TRBV24-1	-	-	TRBJ1-6	TGTGCCACCCCGGGACGGACTGATTCACCCCTCCACTTT	CATPGRTDSPLHF
TRBV5-1	-	once	TRBJ1-1	TGCGCCACCAGCTTGGCCGGGCTTGAAGCTTTCTTT	CATSLAGLEAFF
TRBV19	TRBD1	many	TRBJ1-1	TGTGCCAGTAGCCACCGAAGACAGGGGAACACTGAAGCTTTCTTT	CASSHRRQGNTEAFF
TRBV24-1	TRBD2	many	TRBJ2-5	TGTGCCACCAGTGACGGACTAGCGGGATTTGTGGAGACCCAGTACTTC	CATSDGLAGFVETQYF
TRBV6-1	TRBD2	few	TRBJ2-5	TGTGCCAGCAGTGACGGCGCGGGGGGTTGGGGCACAGAGACCCAGTACTTC	CASSDGAGGWGTETQYF
TRBV2	TRBD1	many	TRBJ2-7	TGTGCCAGCAGGGGGGACAGCACCTCCTACGAGCAGTACTTC	CASRGDSTSYEQYF
TRBV10-2	-	many	TRBJ1-2	TGCGCCAGCAGTGGCTCCACGGGCCAGGGCTATGGCTACACCTTC	CASSGSTGQGYGYTF
TRBV7-2	TRBD1	many	TRBJ1-5	TGTGCCAGCAGCGCAGACAGGGCGAATCAGCCCCAGCATTTT	CASSADRANQPQHF
TRBV28	-	-	TRBJ1-1	TGTGCCAGCAGTTTCGGTGGGGCGAGAGCTGGAGCTTTCTTT	CASSFGGARAGAFF
TRBV7-3	TRBD1	many	TRBJ1-2	TGTGCCAGCAGCTCGGGGGCCGGGACAGGGTTTGGGTATGGCTACACCTTC	CASSSGAGTGFGYGYTF
TRBV7-8	TRBD1	many	TRBJ1-2	TGTGCCAGCAGCTTAGGTTCCATACAGGGGAGCTATGGCTACACCTTC	CASSLGSIQGSYGYTF
TRBV6-5	-	many	TRBJ1-1	TGTGCCAGCAGTTATAGGGCCACTGAGAACACTGAAGCTTTCTTT	CASSYRATENTEAFF
TRBV6-5	-	once	TRBJ1-2	TGTGCCAGCAGTTCAACGGATTTCTATGGCTACACCTTC	CASSSTDFYGYTF
TRBV28	-	many	TRBJ1-2	TGTGCCAGCAGTAACCAGGGACAAATCTATGGCTACACCTTC	CASSNQGQIYGYTF
TRBV5-1	-	many	TRBJ1-1	TGCGCCAGCAGCTCCACCGGAGGACAACCTTTGAACACTGAAGCTTTCTTT	CASSSTGGQPLNTEAFF
TRBV5-1	-	-	TRBJ2-7	TGCGCCAGCAGCGTTGACAAAGTTTACGAGCAGTACTTC	CASSVDKVYEQYF
TRBV4-1	-	-	TRBJ1-3	TGCGCCAGCAGCCAACTAAGCGCGGGGTTCTCTGGAAACACCATATATTTT	CASSQLSAGFSGNTIYF
TRBV4-2	-	-	TRBJ1-2	TGTGCCAGCAGCCAAGGGCTGGGTCGAAGTAACTATGGCTACACCTTC	CASSQGLGRSNYGYTF
TRBV10-3	-	-	TRBJ1-2	TGTGCCATCAGTGAGTCGATGTCGGGGAGGGACTATGGCTACACCTTC	CAISESMSGRDYGYTF
TRBV6-4	-	-	TRBJ1-5	TGTGCCAGCAGCCGGGAAAGCGATCAGCCCCAGCATTTT	CASSRESDQPQHF
TRBV29-1	TRBD1	-	TRBJ1-5	TGCAGCGTTCGTAGGGGGCGGCTTCGCAATCAGCCCCAGCATTTT	CSVRRGRLRNQPQHF
TRBV24-1	-	-	TRBJ2-2	TGTGCCACCAGTGACGTCAGGGGGGACACCGGGGAGCTGTTTTTT	CATSDVRGDTGELFF
TRBV12-3/TRBV12-4	-	many	TRBJ2-2	TGTGCCAGCAATGACGGGAACACCGGGGAGCTGTTTTTT	CASNDGNTGELFF
TRBV6-1	-	many	TRBJ1-1	TGTGCCAGCAGTGAGGTGGGGGGGTGGACTGAAGCTTTCTTT	CASSEVGGWTEAFF
TRBV2	-	many	TRBJ2-7	TGTGCCAGCAGGCGGGGAGATTACGAGCAGTACTTC	CASRRGDYEQYF
TRBV27	TRBD1	many	TRBJ1-1	TGTGCCAGCAGTCCATCCCACAGGGGATGGGAAGCTTTCTTT	CASSPSHRGWEAFF
TRBV20-1	-	many	TRBJ2-7	TGCAGTGCTAGACGGGCTAAGTACGAGCAGTACTTC	CSARRAKYEQYF
TRBV27	-	many	TRBJ2-7	TGTGCCAGCAGTCGCGGTGGACGGTCCTACGAGCAGTACTTC	CASSRGGRSYEQYF
TRBV7-2	TRBD2	many	TRBJ2-7	TGTGCCAGCAGCTCAACGCGGGGGTACGAGCAGTACTTC	CASSSTRGYEQYF
TRBV6-5	-	many	TRBJ1-6	TGTGCCAGCAGTTATGGGCAGACGAATTCACCCCTCCACTTT	CASSYGQTNSPLHF
TRBV19	-	many	TRBJ1-1	TGTGCCAGCCTCCTCGGCCCCCAGGACACTGAAGCTTTCTTT	CASLLGPQDTEAFF
TRBV15	-	many	TRBJ2-2	TGTGCCACCAGCAGAGACGCGGTGAACACCGGGGAGCTGTTTTTT	CATSRDAVNTGELFF
TRBV9	TRBD2	-	TRBJ2-7	TGTGCCAGCAGCGCAGCGGGGGATAGCTCCTACGAGCAGTACTTC	CASSAAGDSSYEQYF
TRBV24-1	-	many	TRBJ2-5	TGTGCCACCAGTGACCCGGACAGACCGGATGAGACCCAGTACTTC	CATSDPDRPDETQYF
TRBV6-1	TRBD1	many	TRBJ1-2	TGTGCCAGCAGTGAAGCGCTTAGGACAGGCCCTAACTATGGCTACACCTTC	CASSEALRTGPNYGYTF
TRBV7-3	-	many	TRBJ2-5	TGTGCCAGCAGCCCTTACGGGGGAGCAGAGACCCAGTACTTC	CASSPYGGAETQYF
TRBV19	TRBD1	few	TRBJ1-6	TGTGCCAGTAACCCGGGACAGGGCGTCTATAATTCACCCCTCCACTTT	CASNPGQGVYNSPLHF
TRBV4-1	-	-	TRBJ1-5	TGCGCCAGCAGTCAAGGAGGGCGGGGAGGGAGCAATCAGCCCCAGCATTTT	CASSQGGRGGSNQPQHF
TRBV2	-	many	TRBJ2-5	TGTGCCAGCAGTGAAATGCAGGTATTAGAGACCCAGTACTTC	CASSEMQVLETQYF
TRBV19	-	many	TRBJ2-5	TGTGCCAGTAGTATAGGGCAGTCTCCGGGAGAGACCCAGTACTTC	CASSIGQSPGETQYF
TRBV7-9	-	many	TRBJ2-5	TGTGCCAGCAGCTCCGGTAGGGAGACCCAGTACTTC	CASSSGRETQYF
TRBV27	-	-	TRBJ1-5	TGTGCCAGCAGTTTATCGGGTCGGGGCAATCAGCCCCAGCATTTT	CASSLSGRGNQPQHF
TRBV2	TRBD2	many	TRBJ2-7	TGTGCCAGCAGTGATCGGCAGCGGGAGAGCTCCTACGAGCAGTACTTC	CASSDRQRESSYEQYF
TRBV20-1	-	many	TRBJ1-2	TGCAGTGCTGGTCAGAGGGCTGCGGACTATGGCTACACCTTC	CSAGQRAADYGYTF
TRBV20-1	TRBD1	-	TRBJ2-4	TGCAGTGCTAGAGAAACCGGGACAGGGGGCCTCAAAAACATTCAGTACTTC	CSARETGTGGLKNIQYF
TRBV6-1	-	many	TRBJ1-1	TGTGCCAGCAGTGACCGCAGGATGAGCTTT	CASSDRRMSF
TRBV6-1	-	many	TRBJ2-2	TGTGCCAGATCGCCTTCAACCGGGGGCTTCGCCGGGGAGCTGTTTTTT	CARSPSTGGFAGELFF